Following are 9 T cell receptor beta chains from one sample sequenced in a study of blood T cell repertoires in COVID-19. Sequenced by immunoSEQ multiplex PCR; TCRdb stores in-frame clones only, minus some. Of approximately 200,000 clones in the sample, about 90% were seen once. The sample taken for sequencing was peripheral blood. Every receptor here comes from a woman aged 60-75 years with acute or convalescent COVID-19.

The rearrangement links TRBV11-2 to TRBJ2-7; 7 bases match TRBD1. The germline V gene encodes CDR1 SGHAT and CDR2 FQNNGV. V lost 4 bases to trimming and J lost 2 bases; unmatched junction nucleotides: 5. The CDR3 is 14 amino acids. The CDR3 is CASSSTDRPYEQYF. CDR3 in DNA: TGTGCCAGCAGCTCCACGGACAGGCCCTACGAGCAGTACTTC.

The CDR3 DNA reads TGCAGCGTTGCGACAGGGACCCAGTACTTC. Its translation: CSVATGTQYF. The chain recombines TRBV29-1 with TRBJ2-5, with D perhaps matching TRBD1 (6 bases). CDR1 is SQVTM and CDR2 is ANQGSEA in the germline V gene. Trimming took 4 bases from V and 7 from J, leaving 7 bases between them. CDR3 length: 10 amino acids.

CDR3 sequence (DNA): TGTGCCTGGAACAGCGGGATCAGGGGAGAGCAGTACTTC. Its protein product is CAWNSGIRGEQYF. This chain links TRBV30 with TRBJ2-7; D might be TRBD2 (7 bases). The CDR3 spans 13 residues. Trimming took 4 bases from V and 7 from J, leaving 17 bases between them. The germline V gene encodes CDR1 GTSNPN and CDR2 SVGIG (reference sequence).

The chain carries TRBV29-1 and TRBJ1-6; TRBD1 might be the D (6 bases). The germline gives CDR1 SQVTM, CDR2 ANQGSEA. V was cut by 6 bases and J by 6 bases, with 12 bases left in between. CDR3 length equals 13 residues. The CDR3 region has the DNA TGCAGCGTAAGACAGGAACTTAATTCACCCCTCCACTTT. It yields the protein CSVRQELNSPLHF.

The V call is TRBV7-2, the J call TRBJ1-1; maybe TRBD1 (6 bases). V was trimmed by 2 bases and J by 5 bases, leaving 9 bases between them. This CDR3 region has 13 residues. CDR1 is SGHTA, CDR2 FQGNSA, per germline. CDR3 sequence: CASSLRGGTEAFF. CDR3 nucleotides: TGTGCCAGCAGCTTAAGGGGGGGAACTGAAGCTTTCTTT.

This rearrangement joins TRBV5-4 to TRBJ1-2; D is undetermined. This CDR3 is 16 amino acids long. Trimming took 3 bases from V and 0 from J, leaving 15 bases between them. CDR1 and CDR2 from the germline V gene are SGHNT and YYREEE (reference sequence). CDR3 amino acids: CASSWVTGIANYGYTF. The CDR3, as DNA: TGTGCCAGCAGCTGGGTTACCGGGATAGCTAACTATGGCTACACCTTC.

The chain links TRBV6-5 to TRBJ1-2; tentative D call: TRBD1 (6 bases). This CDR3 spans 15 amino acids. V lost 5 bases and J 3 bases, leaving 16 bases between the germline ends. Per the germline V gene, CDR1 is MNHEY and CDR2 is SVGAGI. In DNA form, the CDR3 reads TGTGCCAGCAGTCCCTATCAGGGGTGGTACTATGGCTACACCTTC. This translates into CASSPYQGWYYGYTF.

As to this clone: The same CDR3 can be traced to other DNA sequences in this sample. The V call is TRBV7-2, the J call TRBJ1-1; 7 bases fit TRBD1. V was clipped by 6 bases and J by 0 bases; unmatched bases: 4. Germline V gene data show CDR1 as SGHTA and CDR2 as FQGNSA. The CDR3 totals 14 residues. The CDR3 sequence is CASRPDRVNTEAFF. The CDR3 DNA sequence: TGTGCCAGCAGGCCCGACAGGGTGAACACTGAAGCTTTCTTT.

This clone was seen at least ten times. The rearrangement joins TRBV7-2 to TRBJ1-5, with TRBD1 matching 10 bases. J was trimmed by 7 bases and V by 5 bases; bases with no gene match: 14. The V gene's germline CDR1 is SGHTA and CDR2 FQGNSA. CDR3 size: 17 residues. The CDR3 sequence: CASSPRTGGSIKQPQHF. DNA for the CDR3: TGTGCCAGCAGCCCTCGGACAGGGGGTTCTATCAAGCAGCCCCAGCATTTT.